This T cell receptor (beta chain) is drawn from a study of T cells in Graves' hyperthyroidism and ophthalmopathy. Study observations and caveats: Among clonotypes expanded in thyroid above 0.001, most were also found in blood. Ophthalmopathy, as predicted by the model, came a median about seven months after the prediction.

This clonotype was seen repeatedly, ten times or more. What it recognizes is unknown. A patient was excluded if there was uncontrolled infection, other autoimmune disease, pregnancy or lactation. Each diagnosis was grounded in clinical symptoms, serum thyroxine and TRAb, thyroid ultrasound, and orbital computed tomography. From RNA transcripts, TCR beta CDR3 regions were amplified. HTBI primers drove first-round RT-PCR of the TCR CDR3. One entry per CDR3 protein results from TCRdb running MiXCR on the multiplex PCR reads. In the table there are 300,000 to 450,000 distinct CDR3 sequences, about 25% of which are singletons. The CDR3 runs to 15 residues. The trim removed 6 bases at V and 1 base at J, leaving 6 bases unmatched. Germline-derived CDR1 and CDR2 are MNHNS and SASEGT.

The sequence derives from a man aged 50 or older with Graves' hyperthyroidism. Sequenced input: blood. The V call is TRBV6-1, the J call TRBJ2-3; 8 positions match TRBD2. Written as DNA, the CDR3 is TGTGCCAGCAGCTACCGAGCGGGAGGCACAGATACGCAGTATTTT. It yields the protein CASSYRAGGTDTQYF.